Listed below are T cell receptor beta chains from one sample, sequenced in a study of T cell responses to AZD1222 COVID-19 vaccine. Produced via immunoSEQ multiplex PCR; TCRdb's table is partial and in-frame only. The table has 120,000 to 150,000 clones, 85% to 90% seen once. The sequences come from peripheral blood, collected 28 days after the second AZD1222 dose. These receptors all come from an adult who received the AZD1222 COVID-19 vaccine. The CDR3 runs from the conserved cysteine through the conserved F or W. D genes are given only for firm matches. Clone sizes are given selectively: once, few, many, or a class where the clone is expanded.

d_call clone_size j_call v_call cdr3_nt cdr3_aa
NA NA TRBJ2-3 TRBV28 TGTGCCAGCAGCCCGGCGGGTACGACGGGAGATACGCAGTATTTT CASSPAGTTGDTQYF
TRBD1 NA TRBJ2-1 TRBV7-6 TGTGCCAGCAGCTTAGTCGCAGGGGGCTTCCACAATGAGCAGTTCTTC CASSLVAGGFHNEQFF
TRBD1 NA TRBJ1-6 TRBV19 TGTGCCAGTAGGATGACAGGGAATAATTCACCCCTCCACTTT CASRMTGNNSPLHF
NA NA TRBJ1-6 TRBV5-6 TGTGCCAGCAGCTTGGGGTTTGGCGGGTATAATTCACCCCTCCACTTT CASSLGFGGYNSPLHF
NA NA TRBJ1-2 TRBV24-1 TGTGCCACCAGTGATTCCGGGACCGCTAGGCATGGCTACACCTTC CATSDSGTARHGYTF
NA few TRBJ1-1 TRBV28 TGTGCCAGCTCGAAGCGGGGGGGGAACACTGAAGCTTTCTTT CASSKRGGNTEAFF
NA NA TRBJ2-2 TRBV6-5 TGTGCCAGCAGTTACAGAGGGACTGGGGGCGGCGGGGAGCTGTTTTTT CASSYRGTGGGGELFF
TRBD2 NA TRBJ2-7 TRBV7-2 TGTGCCAGCAGCTCACCGGTTGCTGGGACTAGCGGAAAGTACGAGCAGTACTTC CASSSPVAGTSGKYEQYF
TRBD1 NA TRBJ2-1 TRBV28 TGTGCCAGCAGCTCCCAGGGGGCGGGAAATGAGCAGTTCTTC CASSSQGAGNEQFF
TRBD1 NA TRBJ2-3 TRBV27 TGTGCCAGCTCCTCTTCCCCGACAGGGACAGATACGCAGTATTTT CASSSSPTGTDTQYF
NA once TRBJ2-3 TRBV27 TGTGCCAGCAGTTTAGGTCGGGGCACAGATACGCAGTATTTT CASSLGRGTDTQYF
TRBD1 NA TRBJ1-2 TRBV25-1 TGTGCCAGCAGTGAGACCGGGACAGTGGCTAGGTATGGCTACACCTTC CASSETGTVARYGYTF
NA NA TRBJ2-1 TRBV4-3 TGCGCCAGCAGCCAAACTACTGGAAGTAGGGATGAGCAGTTCTTC CASSQTTGSRDEQFF
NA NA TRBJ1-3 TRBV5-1 TGCGCCAGCAGCTTGTTGGGCGTTGGGGGTAGCGACACCATATATTTT CASSLLGVGGSDTIYF
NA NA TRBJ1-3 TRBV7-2 TGTGCCAGCAGCTCCGTCCGGGGTTTCGGAAACACCATATATTTT CASSSVRGFGNTIYF
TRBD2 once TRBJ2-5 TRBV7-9 TGTGCCAGCAGCTTAGCTAGCGGGAGTGGTCAGACCCAGTACTTC CASSLASGSGQTQYF
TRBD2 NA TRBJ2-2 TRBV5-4 TGTGCCAGCAGCCCGGCGGGACTAGCGGGAACCGGGGAGCTGTTTTTT CASSPAGLAGTGELFF
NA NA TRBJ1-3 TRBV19 TGTGCCAGTAAACTCGACGGGAGCTCTGGAAACACCATATATTTT CASKLDGSSGNTIYF
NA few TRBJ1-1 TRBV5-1 TGCGCCAGCAGCTTCGGCCCTGGGACTGAAGCTTTCTTT CASSFGPGTEAFF
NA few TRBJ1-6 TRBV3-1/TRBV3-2 TGTGCCAGCAGCCAACTGGCCAGGGGCTTTTCACCCCTCCACTTT CASSQLARGFSPLHF
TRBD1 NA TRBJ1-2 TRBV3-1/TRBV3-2 TGTGCCAGCAGCCAAGTGGCAACAGGGGGCGGCTATGGCTACACCTTC CASSQVATGGGYGYTF
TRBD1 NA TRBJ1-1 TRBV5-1 TGCGCCAGCAGCACCGGGGACAGAAACACTGAAGCTTTCTTT CASSTGDRNTEAFF